This TCR beta chain comes out of a study of cytomegalovirus exposure and HLA in healthy donors. Study-wide results and limits: TCR association rates varied by HLA locus in a later analysis, with DRB1 highest and HLA-C lowest. Most of the CMV-associated TCR beta chains (in a later analysis) appeared to be HLA-restricted.

The study ran its PCR with 60 Vbeta and 13 Jbeta primers. Measured with immunoSEQ multiplex PCR; TCRdb has only the in-frame clones, and not every one. The table lists about 120,000 clones, 77% of them singletons. This clone was counted once. Its antigen is not identified. This TCR was recovered from a man in his forties or fifties in good health and CMV-seropositive. Material for sequencing was PBMCs.

The CDR3 DNA follows: TGTGCCAGCAGCTTAGGGGCTCTGGATCGGGGGTCCGGCTACAATGAGCAGTTCTTC. As protein: CASSLGALDRGSGYNEQFF. The chain is built from TRBV11-3 and TRBJ2-1, with D tentatively TRBD2 (6 bases). The V gene's germline CDR1 is SGHNT and CDR2 YENEEA. The CDR3 spans 19 residues. Trimming removed 1 base from V and 3 bases from J, with 22 bases in between.